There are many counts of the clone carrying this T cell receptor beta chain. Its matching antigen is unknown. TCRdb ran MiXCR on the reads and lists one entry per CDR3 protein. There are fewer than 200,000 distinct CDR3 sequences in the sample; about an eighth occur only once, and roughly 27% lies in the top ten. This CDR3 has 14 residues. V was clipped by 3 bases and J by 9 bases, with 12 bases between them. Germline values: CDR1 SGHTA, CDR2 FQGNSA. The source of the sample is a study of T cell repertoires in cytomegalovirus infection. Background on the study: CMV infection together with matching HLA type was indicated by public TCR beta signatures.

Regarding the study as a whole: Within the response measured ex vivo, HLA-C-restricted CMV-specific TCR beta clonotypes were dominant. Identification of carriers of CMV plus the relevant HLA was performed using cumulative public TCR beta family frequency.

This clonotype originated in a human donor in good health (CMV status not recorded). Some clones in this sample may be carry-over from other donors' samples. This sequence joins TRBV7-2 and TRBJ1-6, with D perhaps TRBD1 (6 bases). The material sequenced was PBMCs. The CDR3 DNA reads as TGTGCCAGCAGCTTCGGACAGTCAACTTCACCCCTCCACTTT. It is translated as CASSFGQSTSPLHF.